This TCR beta chain is drawn from a study of blood T cells in healthy people across ages (dated by TCRdb to the mid-2010s). Background on the whole study: Template switching captured roughly one uniquely barcoded TCR beta cDNA molecule per two T cells in model experiments. Age-related changes in TCR beta repertoire diversity were measured in the study by deep sequencing normalized with unique cDNA molecular identifiers. Donors were grouped into four age groups: young (average approximately 15 years), middle-aged (roughly 40), aged (about 59) and long-lived (82). Using the same blood draw, the study looked at two additional independent replicas of 1 million unique cDNA reads for two donors, one aged 18 to 30 and the other aged 80 or older. To avoid experimental bias, donors of different ages were spread randomly across the sequencing lanes. What the study reported, not specific to this receptor: Observed TCR beta diversity correlated strongly with the percentage of naive T cells measured by flow cytometry. The long-lived group showed more naive CD4+ T cells, fewer expanded clones and increased TCR diversity than the aged group, suggesting age selection. As age increased, observed TCR beta diversity per million T cells dropped in a roughly linear way, and a significant reduction was already evident by age about 40. Since profiling was done on bulk unsorted PBMCs, naive and antigen-experienced compartments could not be conclusively compared. Because donor CMV infection status was unknown, age-related changes in expanded clonotypes were potentially confounded. Total diversity estimates from one million sequenced T cells were considered lower bounds and underestimates.

Including cysteine and phenylalanine, the CDR3 has 16 amino acids. This entry keeps only the CDR3 DNA: 48 bases, framed from base 1. V loses 2 bases, J loses 3 bases, and the germline ends lie 16 bases apart. The germline V gene sets CDR1 to SGHVS and CDR2 to FQNEAQ. The roughly 39 donors, aged about 6 to 100 years, were systemically healthy Caucasian individuals from Russia. Around 10 milliliters of peripheral blood were collected from each donor into EDTA-treated Vacutainer tubes. PBMCs were isolated by Ficoll-Paque density-gradient centrifugation, with at least 7 million obtained per sample. Trizol reagent was used to extract total RNA from the PBMCs, yielding at least 5 micrograms per sample. Naive CD45RAhigh/CD27high T cell percentages were measured by flow cytometry on a PBMC aliquot from every donor. Turning to this clonotype: It has no known antigen specificity. No much larger clonotype is one base removed from it; base qualities were not supplied.

The library was produced with 5' RACE. For sequencing, an Illumina HiSeq 2500 was employed. The second PCR ran for about 6 to 12 cycles and used a J-beta primer mix along with a sample-barcoded 5' primer. Each TCR beta cDNA molecule received a unique molecular identifier from a template-switch 5' adaptor carrying 12 random nucleotides. Each sample yielded at least 3 million CDR3-containing paired-end reads. The Mint cDNA synthesis kit, primed by a TRBC-specific oligonucleotide, was used to synthesize first-strand cDNA from all RNA. Following uracil-DNA glycosylase treatment, all cDNA underwent a first 18-cycle PCR with the universal primers M1SS and BC2_uni_R. The authors' pipeline ran thus. Each sample was normalized by randomly selecting 1 million high-quality reads, each carrying a distinct molecular identifier. Reads sharing molecular identifiers were discarded rather than binned into consensus sequences. MiTCR, set to a Q25 quality threshold and the strictest error-elimination algorithm, was used for CDR3 identification, clonotype clustering and error correction. A nonparametric unseen species model with Euler transformation was used to estimate a lower bound on total TCR beta diversity. TCRdb reanalyzed the raw reads on its own, using fastp at Q25 for trimming and MiXCR for clone calling, and kept in-frame beta chains. Here each entry gathers all rows of one CDR3 protein and keeps the most common genes and DNA. TCRdb's processing, not the study's, gives the V and J calls here. For this sample the table gives about 1.5 million distinct CDR3 sequences, of which approximately 40% were detected only once. Roughly 7.9% of the sample is taken by the ten largest.

The sample comprised blood. In this chain, TRBV7-8 is recombined with TRBJ1-2; the D gene is perhaps TRBD1, on 5 matching bases. The receptor was derived from a woman under 30 in good health. The CDR3 region has the sequence CASSLSGGGTYYGYTF. The DNA reads as follows: TGTGCCAGCAGCTTAAGTGGCGGGGGGACTTACTATGGCTACACCTTC.